This paragraph reports one T cell receptor beta chain. Its antigen is still unknown. This sample was included in a study of T cell responses to AZD1222 COVID-19 vaccine. Study findings and constraints: Across the whole spike, CD4 TCRs peaked at regions 160-218 and 743-854.

This table comes from immunoSEQ multiplex PCR, and its TCRdb copy is limited to in-frame clones, with some not included. Among some 84,000 clones listed, over 75% were seen once. The starting material was peripheral blood, obtained 28 days after the second AZD1222 dose. The clonotype comes from an adult who received the AZD1222 COVID-19 vaccine.

CDR3 nucleotides: TGTGCCAGTAGTATCGGGCAGGTATTCTCCATGAACACTGAAGCTTTCTTT. This translates into CASSIGQVFSMNTEAFF. J is TRBJ1-1 and V is TRBV19; D unclear. The germline CDR1 and CDR2 sequences are LNHDA and SQIVND (reference sequence). There are 17 residues in the CDR3. V lost 3 bases, J lost 0 bases, and 17 bases lay in between.